Listed here are 5 T cell receptor beta chains from one sample, sequenced in a study of Ad26.COV2.S vaccination and SARS-CoV-2 variants. This table comes from immunoSEQ multiplex PCR, and its TCRdb copy is limited to in-frame clones, with some not included. This table holds 200,000 to 300,000 clones, over 75% found once. Treatment of the sample: about 20 received Ad26.COV2.S at low or high dose, single or two shots; 5 received placebo; per-sample allocation not given. Sample collection was performed on day 63 after the first vaccine or placebo injection. The source material was peripheral blood, sampled in a trial of Ad26.COV2.S vaccine versus placebo. The source is a person aged 18-65 years who received the Ad26.COV2.S COVID-19 vaccine or a placebo.

The chain joins TRBV9 to TRBJ2-2, with D tentatively TRBD2 (6 bases). Germline CDR1 is SGDLS and CDR2 is YYNGEE. The CDR3 is made up of 13 amino acids. Between the trimmed V and J ends, which lost 0 bases and 8 bases, there was a span of 8 bases. The CDR3 loop reads CASSVEGRGELFF. The CDR3 coding sequence is TGTGCCAGCAGCGTAGAGGGGAGGGGGGAGCTGTTTTTT. Full variable domain (remainder filled in from reference TRBV9 and TRBJ2-2): DSGVTQTPKHLITATGQRVTLRCSPRSGDLSVYWYQQSLDQGLQFLIQYYNGEERAKGNILERFSAQQFPDLHSELNLSSLELGDSALYFCASSVEGRGELFFGEGSRLTVL.

CDR3 region: CASSVAGSYEQYF. CDR3 bases: TGTGCCAGCAGCGTAGCAGGGTCCTACGAGCAGTACTTC. The V and J genes are TRBV9 and TRBJ2-7; D is possibly TRBD1 (5 bases). This CDR3 is 13 amino acids long. V was cut by 0 bases and J by 1 base, with 5 bases left in between. CDR1 and CDR2 (germline): SGDLS, YYNGEE.

This clone showed up just a few times. The J gene is TRBJ2-2, the V gene TRBV6-5; D gene unclear. V shed 1 base and J shed 2 bases, with 5 bases lying between them. Germline CDR1 MNHEY, CDR2 SVGAGI. There are 14 residues in the CDR3. The CDR3 DNA sequence: TGTGCCAGCAGTTACTTCGACAACACCGGGGAGCTGTTTTTT. Protein: CASSYFDNTGELFF.

This clone was recorded once. The chain recombines TRBV30 with TRBJ2-5; D might be TRBD1 (7 bases). Germline V gene sequence: CDR1 GTSNPN, CDR2 SVGIG (reference sequence). The CDR3 sequence is 15 residues long. V lost 2 bases and J 4 bases, leaving 17 bases between the germline ends. The CDR3 DNA follows: TGTGCCTGGAGTAGTGAACAGGGGAGGCGAGAGACCCAGTACTTC. Its protein product is CAWSSEQGRRETQYF.

The gene calls are TRBV6-4 and TRBJ2-1, with 7 bases identical to TRBD2. The ends lost 0 bases at V and 0 bases at J; junction bases unmatched: 2. The V gene's germline CDR1 is MRHNA and CDR2 SNTAGT. The CDR3 runs 16 residues. CDR3 in amino acids: CASSDSRTSSYNEQFF. In nucleotides, the CDR3 is TGTGCCAGCAGTGACTCGAGGACTAGCTCCTACAATGAGCAGTTCTTC.